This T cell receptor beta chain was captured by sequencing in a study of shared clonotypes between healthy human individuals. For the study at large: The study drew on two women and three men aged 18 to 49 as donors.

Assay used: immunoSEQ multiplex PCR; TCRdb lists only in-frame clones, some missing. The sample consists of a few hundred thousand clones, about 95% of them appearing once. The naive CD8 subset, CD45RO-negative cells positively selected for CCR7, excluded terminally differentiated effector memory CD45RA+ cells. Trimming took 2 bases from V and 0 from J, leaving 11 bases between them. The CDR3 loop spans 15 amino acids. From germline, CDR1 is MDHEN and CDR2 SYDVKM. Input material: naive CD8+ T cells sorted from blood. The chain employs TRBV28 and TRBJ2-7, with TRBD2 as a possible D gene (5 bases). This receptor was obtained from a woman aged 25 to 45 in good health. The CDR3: CASSLMEASSYEQYF. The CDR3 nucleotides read TGTGCCAGCAGTTTAATGGAGGCCAGCTCCTACGAGCAGTACTTC.